This paragraph covers one TCR beta chain sequence. Its target is not known. The entry originates in a study of vaccination effects on CD4 cells after COVID-19. The germline V gene encodes CDR1 LNHDA and CDR2 SQIVND (reference sequence). V lost 4 bases and J 0 bases, leaving 9 bases between the germline ends. The CDR3 extends over 14 amino acids. Regarding the study as a whole: The authors studied few convalescent patients and collected no early post-infection timepoints. Cross-reactivity with common cold coronaviruses was shown by only 1 of 255 vaccine-induced clones in healthy vaccinees. Pronounced clonal contraction occurred in clones induced by infection and by vaccine late after vaccination.

In the ViraFEST assay, antigen-specific CD4+ clonotypes were identified by expansion after peptide-pool stimulation. Subsequent to a culture period of about nine days, CD4+ T cells were isolated. Participants were vaccinated with two doses of either the BNT162b2 or mRNA-1273 vaccine. TCRdb keeps only in-frame clones here, not all; method: immunoSEQ multiplex PCR. The top ten clones hold 0.95% to 1.5% of a sample with tens of thousands of clones, around 73% of them seen once. This sequence joins TRBV19 and TRBJ2-5; D gene ambiguous. The sequenced sample was CD4+ T cells from PBMCs cultured with HCoV-229E spike peptides, obtained after COVID-19 vaccination. This receptor was taken from a human donor who received a COVID-19 vaccine. The CDR3 spells CASSNPRHQETQYF. Here the CDR3 DNA reads TGTGCCAGTAGTAACCCGAGACACCAAGAGACCCAGTACTTC.